This section outlines one T cell receptor beta chain sequence together with its context. What it binds is not known. The data originate from a study of T cells expressing NK-cell markers. Overall study context: Investigators obtained TCR beta repertoires from sorted CD3+CD56+NKG2C+, CD3+CD56+NKG2C- and CD3+CD56-NKG2C+ T cells. Study outcomes and limitations: The study found dominant NKG2C+ clonotypes at roughly 1.0-8% of CD8+ T cells in 5 or 6 donors.

CDR1 and CDR2 (germline): DFQATT, SNEGSKA (reference sequence). The CDR3 runs to 17 residues. TCRdb derives one entry per CDR3 protein from the 5' RACE reads, leaving out DNA. Its clone listing holds 550,000 to 600,000 distinct CDR3 sequences. The origin of this receptor is a man younger than 30 in good health. This chain connects TRBV20-1 to TRBJ1-1. Sequencing input: blood T cells: a sorted CD56 or NKG2C T cell subset, CD4+ or CD8+ T cells, or bulk PBMC T cells (not recorded which). CDR3 residues: CSAADQGQRYGPFEAFF.